This T cell receptor (beta chain) is drawn from a study of T-cell memory formation after mild COVID-19. On the study more broadly: TCR clusters were mostly confined to one donor each. Study-level results: In pre-infection memory, a portion of responding clones appeared, which suggested that cross-reactive memory joined. Contracting clones localized mainly to CM and EM when CD4+ and mainly to EMRA when CD8+. Day 15 to 85 contracting clones showed balanced CD4/CD8; later expanders leaned CD4+.

Germline V gene data show CDR1 as GTSNPN and CDR2 as SVGIG (reference sequence). V lost 3 bases and J 6 bases, leaving 12 bases between the germline ends. The CDR3 runs to 13 residues. Only a few counts were recorded for this clonotype. The antigen is undetermined. A single record per CDR3 protein comes from TCRdb applying MiXCR to the 5' RACE reads. The table shows hundreds of thousands of distinct CDR3 sequences, with roughly 18% occurring only once. The sequence came from an adult woman who had mild COVID-19 (a few samples of this study predate the infection). Cell type and time point are not known. Sequenced input: PBMCs or a T cell subset sorted from them (not recorded which). The rearrangement joins TRBV30 to TRBJ1-5; D not certain. The CDR3 sequence: CAWRVGLGQPQHF. CDR3 sequence (DNA): TGTGCCTGGAGGGTAGGGTTGGGTCAGCCCCAGCATTTT.